The next 3 T cell receptor beta chains were all read from a single sample in a study of blood T cell repertoires in COVID-19. The data were produced by immunoSEQ multiplex PCR, yet TCRdb's version contains in-frame clones alone and is incomplete. The table includes 100,000 to 120,000 clones, roughly 87% detected once. Input material: peripheral blood. The receptors shown here come from a man aged 45-60 years with acute or convalescent COVID-19.

The chain combines TRBV6-5 with TRBJ1-2; no clear D. Germline V gene data show CDR1 as MNHEY and CDR2 as SVGAGI. V was cut by 4 bases and J by 3 bases, with 9 bases left in between. The CDR3 loop spans 13 amino acids. The DNA for the CDR3 is TGTGCCAGCAGTTCAGCGGCCCACTATGGCTACACCTTC. Its protein is CASSSAAHYGYTF.

This chain joins TRBV27 and TRBJ2-1; 8 bases map to TRBD1. CDR3 length: 16 residues. The V and J ends lost 0 bases and 6 bases, in that order; junction bases with no gene match: 7. Germline values: CDR1 MNHEY, CDR2 SMNVEV (reference sequence). The CDR3 sequence is CASSLSGQGPSNEQFF. CDR3 sequence (DNA): TGTGCCAGCAGTTTATCCGGACAGGGTCCCTCCAATGAGCAGTTCTTC.

This clone was seen a few times. The sample holds other DNA sequences that translate to the same CDR3. This chain uses TRBV5-4 with TRBJ1-1; D may be TRBD1 (5 bases). The CDR3 runs to 12 residues. Per the germline V gene, CDR1 is SGHNT and CDR2 is YYREEE (reference sequence). Trimming removed 2 bases from V and 5 bases from J, with 7 bases in between. The CDR3 region is CASSFGGTEAFF. The DNA of the CDR3 is TGTGCCAGCAGCTTTGGGGGGACTGAAGCTTTCTTT.